This TCR beta chain was identified in a study of blood T cell repertoires in COVID-19. Study overall: The analysed material was cDNA or gDNA that came from T cells, B-cell-depleted T cells, or PBMCs.

This clone was counted once. This CDR3 contains 17 residues. Germline CDR1 and CDR2: MNHEY and SVGEGT. V was trimmed by 0 bases and J by 2 bases, leaving 15 bases between them. Assay used: immunoSEQ multiplex PCR; TCRdb lists only in-frame clones, some missing. The sample records approximately 290,000 clones, about 93% being singletons. This sequence originates from a woman in her 30s who had recovered from COVID-19. Sample: PBMCs or T cells enriched from blood (not recorded which). The gene calls are TRBV6-2 or TRBV6-3 and TRBJ2-3; D unclear. CDR3: CASSYSVRSGYTDTQYF. DNA of the CDR3: TGTGCCAGCAGTTACTCGGTGAGGTCCGGGTACACAGATACGCAGTATTTT.